This T cell receptor beta chain was obtained from a study of blood T cell repertoires in COVID-19. Looking at the study overall: Whether acute or convalescent, the COVID-19 samples came from the United States, Italy and Spain. PBMCs, B-cell-depleted T cells, or T cells were the source of the cDNA or gDNA that made up the material.

Germline lookup yields CDR1 SGHDT and CDR2 YYEEEE. This CDR3 is built from 15 residues. V was trimmed by 0 bases and J by 0 bases, leaving 9 bases between them. How the authors handled the data: Estimates of nucleated cell counts were drawn from the amplification of reference gene primers. Data came from immunoSEQ multiplex PCR; TCRdb stores just in-frame clones and leaves some out. The V and J calls and clone size were taken over from that table, and D and trimming were inferred from the DNA. The sample records approximately 190,000 clones, roughly 84% being singletons. Sequences were obtained from peripheral blood. The rearrangement joins TRBV5-6 to TRBJ2-5, with D possibly TRBD2 on 5 matching bases. This clonotype was sampled from a woman in her thirties or forties who had recovered from COVID-19. This chain's CDR3 is CASSLVPRDQETQYF. The CDR3 DNA reads TGTGCCAGCAGCTTGGTGCCGCGGGACCAAGAGACCCAGTACTTC.